Below are 19 T cell receptor beta chains sequenced from a single sample in a study of blood T cell repertoires in COVID-19. Here immunoSEQ multiplex PCR was the method, and the copy in TCRdb shows in-frame clones only, minus some. In the table there are 100,000 to 120,000 clones, roughly 85% of which are singletons. What was sequenced was peripheral blood. Every receptor here comes from a human donor in a cohort sampled during active COVID-19.

J is TRBJ1-2 and V is TRBV9, with 9 positions matching TRBD1. CDR1 is SGDLS and CDR2 is YYNGEE in the germline V gene. There are 14 residues in the CDR3. Trimming cost V 3 bases and J 4 bases; bases outside gene matches: 4. The CDR3, as DNA: TGTGCCAGCAGCGAGAAACAGGGGGCCTATGGCTACACCTTC. It codes for CASSEKQGAYGYTF.

The chain uses TRBV27 and TRBJ2-7; possible D gene TRBD1, 5 bases. Germline CDR1 MNHEY, CDR2 SMNVEV (reference sequence). Trimming cost V 4 bases and J 0 bases, with 7 bases left between them. The CDR3 runs to 13 residues. The CDR3 nucleotides are TGTGCCAGCAGTTGGGGCCCCTCCTACGAGCAGTACTTC. It is translated as CASSWGPSYEQYF.

This clone was observed a handful of times. The V and J genes are TRBV30 and TRBJ1-3; tentatively, D is TRBD1 (5 bases). Germline V gene lookup returns CDR1 GTSNPN and CDR2 SVGIG (reference sequence). The CDR3 runs to 12 residues. Trimming removed 3 bases from V and 2 bases from J, with 5 bases in between. The CDR3 is CAWRTAGNTIYF. As DNA, the CDR3 is TGTGCCTGGAGGACAGCTGGAAACACCATATATTTT.

This clone was observed a few times. The chain uses TRBV6-5 and TRBJ1-5; no clear D gene. Deletions cut 8 bases from V and 0 bases from J, with 11 bases between. Germline lookup yields CDR1 MNHEY and CDR2 SVGAGI. This CDR3 comprises 14 residues. CDR3 DNA: TGTGCCAGCTCTCAGACTTATAGCAATCAGCCCCAGCATTTT. The encoded protein is CASSQTYSNQPQHF.

V is TRBV7-9 and J is TRBJ2-1; 14 positions match TRBD2. This CDR3 spans 16 amino acids. V shed 6 bases, J shed 6 bases, and the junction held 7 bases outside the gene matches. Germline V gives CDR1 SEHNR, CDR2 FQNEAQ (reference sequence). DNA of the CDR3: TGTGCCAGCAGACCGCCCGGGACTAGCGGGGGCAATGAGCAGTTCTTC. Translated, it gives CASRPPGTSGGNEQFF.

About this clone itself: At the DNA level, this CDR3 is encoded by other sequences in the same sample as well. The chain joins TRBV6-5 to TRBJ1-5; D remains ambiguous. The CDR3 has 13 residues. The V gene lost 6 bases and the J gene lost 4 bases, with 10 bases spanning the gap. Germline CDR1 reads MNHEY; CDR2 reads SVGAGI. The CDR3 DNA reads as TGTGCCAGCAGGGGAGGAGGTAATCAGCCCCAGCATTTT. Translating it yields CASRGGGNQPQHF.

The DNA of the CDR3 is TGTGCCAGCAGCTTGGGCACAGGAGGGTACGAGCAGTACTTC. Protein sequence: CASSLGTGGYEQYF. The genes are TRBV5-4 and TRBJ2-7; the D gene is possibly TRBD2 (6 bases). This CDR3 contains 14 residues. CDR1 SGHNT and CDR2 YYREEE come from the germline V gene (reference sequence). Trimming cost V 0 bases and J 4 bases, with 11 bases left between them.

There are a few counts of this clone. This chain joins TRBV7-9 and TRBJ2-1; D may be TRBD2 (6 bases). Trimming cost V 1 base and J 4 bases, with 14 bases left between them. This CDR3 has 16 residues. Per germline, CDR1 SEHNR and CDR2 FQNEAQ (reference sequence). DNA for the CDR3: TGTGCCAGCAGCTTAGAGGGACTTCAAGAGTACAATGAGCAGTTCTTC. Encoded protein: CASSLEGLQEYNEQFF.

This clone was seen more than once but under ten times. The same CDR3 also results from other DNA sequences found in this sample. The chain couples TRBV12-3 or TRBV12-4 to TRBJ2-2, with D unclear. This CDR3 is 11 amino acids long. V dropped 5 bases and J dropped 11 bases, with 9 bases sitting between them. CDR3 residues: CASSPRGELFF. CDR3 sequence (DNA): TGTGCCAGCAGTCCCAGAGGAGAGCTGTTTTTT.

The J gene is TRBJ1-1, the V gene TRBV5-1; D possibly corresponds to TRBD1 (6 bases). Germline values: CDR1 SGHRS, CDR2 YFSETQ. This CDR3 has 15 residues. The ends were cut back, 1 base at V and 1 base at J, with 11 bases in the middle. The CDR3 loop is CASSLQAGANTEAFF. Written as DNA, the CDR3 is TGCGCCAGCAGCTTGCAGGCAGGGGCGAACACTGAAGCTTTCTTT.

The rearrangement joins TRBV2 to TRBJ1-5; 10 bases fit TRBD1. CDR1 and CDR2 (germline): SNHLY, FYNNEI. J was trimmed by 2 bases and V by 5 bases; bases with no gene match: 15. This CDR3 contains 19 residues. Here the CDR3 reads CASSRPDRGRANGNQPQHF. In DNA, the CDR3 is TGTGCCAGCAGTAGACCCGACAGGGGGCGCGCGAATGGCAATCAGCCCCAGCATTTT.

This rearrangement joins TRBV6-6 to TRBJ2-7; TRBD2 agrees at 10 bases. The CDR3 has 14 amino acids. Germline CDR1 MNHNY, CDR2 SVGAGI (reference sequence). V lost 5 bases to trimming and J lost 1 base; unmatched junction nucleotides: 2. In DNA, the CDR3 is TGTGCCAGCAGTCCTAGCGGGGGTTCCTACGAGCAGTACTTC. It encodes CASSPSGGSYEQYF.

The CDR3 spells CASSLIGQGNSPLHF. The CDR3 nucleotides are TGTGCCAGCAGCTTAATAGGACAGGGGAATTCACCCCTCCACTTT. The chain carries TRBV7-3 and TRBJ1-6; 9 positions match TRBD1. The CDR3 covers 15 residues. The V and J ends lost 1 base and 7 bases, in that order; junction bases with no gene match: 2. From germline, CDR1 is SGHTA and CDR2 FQGTGA.

CDR3 sequence (DNA): TGTGCCAGCAGTACGGGCAATCAGCCCCAGCATTTT. It is translated as CASSTGNQPQHF. The V call is TRBV28, the J call TRBJ1-5; D unresolved. The V gene's germline CDR1 is MDHEN and CDR2 SYDVKM. The CDR3 loop spans 12 amino acids. V lost 5 bases, J lost 2 bases, and 4 bases lay in between.

The J gene is TRBJ1-5, the V gene TRBV5-4; no clear D gene. Between the trimmed V and J ends, which lost 4 bases and 8 bases, there was a span of 13 bases. The CDR3 spans 13 residues. Germline V CDR1 and CDR2: SGHNT, YYREEE (reference sequence). The CDR3, as DNA: TGTGCCAGCAGCCCAAATCCCCGGGAGCCCCAGCATTTT. Translating gives CASSPNPREPQHF.

The genes are TRBV9 and TRBJ2-3; D remains ambiguous. The V and J ends lost 0 bases and 2 bases respectively, with 7 bases between them. The CDR3 loop spans 14 amino acids. Per germline, CDR1 SGDLS and CDR2 YYNGEE. The CDR3 DNA reads TGTGCCAGCAGCGTAGCCGGGTTCACAGATACGCAGTATTTT. Amino acid sequence: CASSVAGFTDTQYF.

The CDR3 coding sequence is TGTGCCAGCACCTCGACAGGGCACGGGGAGCTGTTTTTT. It specifies CASTSTGHGELFF. The J gene is TRBJ2-2, the V gene TRBV12-3 or TRBV12-4; 7 nucleotides agree with TRBD1. The junction had 6 bases not matched to a gene; V was cut back by 7 bases and J by 7 bases. The CDR3 sequence is 13 residues long.

J is TRBJ1-4 and V is TRBV27; weak D call: TRBD1 (6 bases). V lost 3 bases, J lost 2 bases, and 13 bases lay in between. Germline CDR1 is MNHEY and CDR2 is SMNVEV (reference sequence). This CDR3 contains 16 residues. Here the CDR3 DNA reads TGTGCCAGCAGTTTGGGTCAGGGGTTTACTAATGAAAAACTGTTTTTT. Residues: CASSLGQGFTNEKLFF.

The chain is built from TRBV10-3 and TRBJ1-1, with D perhaps TRBD1 (6 bases). Trimming cost V 3 bases and J 0 bases, with 14 bases left between them. The CDR3 has 16 amino acids. Germline-derived CDR1 and CDR2 are ENHRY and SYGVKD. CDR3 bases: TGTGCCATCAGTGATGTCCAGACAGGAGTGAACACTGAAGCTTTCTTT. This sequence encodes CAISDVQTGVNTEAFF.